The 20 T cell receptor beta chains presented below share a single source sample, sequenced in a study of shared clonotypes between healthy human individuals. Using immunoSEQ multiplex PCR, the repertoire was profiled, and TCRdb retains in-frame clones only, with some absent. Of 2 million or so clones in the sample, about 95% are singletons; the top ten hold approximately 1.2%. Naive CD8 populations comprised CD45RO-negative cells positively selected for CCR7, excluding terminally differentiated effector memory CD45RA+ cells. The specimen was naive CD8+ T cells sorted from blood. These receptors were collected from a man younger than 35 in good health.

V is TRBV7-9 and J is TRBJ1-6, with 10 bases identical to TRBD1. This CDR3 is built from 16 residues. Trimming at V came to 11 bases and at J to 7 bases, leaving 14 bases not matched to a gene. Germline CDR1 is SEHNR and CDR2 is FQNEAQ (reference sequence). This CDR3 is CAYQALGQGPNSPLHF. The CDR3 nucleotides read TGTGCCTATCAGGCCCTGGGACAGGGGCCCAATTCACCCCTCCACTTT.

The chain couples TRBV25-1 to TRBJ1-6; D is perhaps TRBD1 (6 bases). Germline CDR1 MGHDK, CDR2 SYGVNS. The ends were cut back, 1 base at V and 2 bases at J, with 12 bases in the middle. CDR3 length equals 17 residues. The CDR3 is CASSEFHRDAYNSPLHF. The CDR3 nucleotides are TGTGCCAGCAGTGAATTCCACAGGGATGCCTATAATTCACCCCTCCACTTT.

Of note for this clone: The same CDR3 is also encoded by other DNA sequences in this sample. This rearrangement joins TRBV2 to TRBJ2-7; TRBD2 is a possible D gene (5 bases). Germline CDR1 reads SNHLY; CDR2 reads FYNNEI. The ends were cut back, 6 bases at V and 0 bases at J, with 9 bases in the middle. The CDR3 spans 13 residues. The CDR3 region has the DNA TGTGCCAGCAGCCCAGCGGCCTCCTACGAGCAGTACTTC. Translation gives CASSPAASYEQYF. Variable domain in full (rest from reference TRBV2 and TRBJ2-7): EPEVTQTPSHQVTQMGQEVILRCVPISNHLYFYWYRQILGQKVEFLVSFYNNEISEKSEIFDDQFSVERPDGSNFTLKIRSTKLEDSAMYFCASSPAASYEQYFGPGTRLTVT.

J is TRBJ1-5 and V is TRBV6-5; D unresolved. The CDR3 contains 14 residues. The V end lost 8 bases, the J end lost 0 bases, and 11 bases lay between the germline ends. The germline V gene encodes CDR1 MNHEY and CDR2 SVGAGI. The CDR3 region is CASGRSYSNQPQHF. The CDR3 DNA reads TGTGCCAGCGGCCGCAGCTATAGCAATCAGCCCCAGCATTTT.

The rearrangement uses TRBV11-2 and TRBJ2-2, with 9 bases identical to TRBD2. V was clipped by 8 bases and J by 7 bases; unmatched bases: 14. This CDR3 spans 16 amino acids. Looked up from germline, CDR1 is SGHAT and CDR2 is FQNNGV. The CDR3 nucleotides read TGTGCCAGCGAGCGGGAGGCCCATGGTATGAACGGGGAGCTGTTTTTT. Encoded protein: CASEREAHGMNGELFF.

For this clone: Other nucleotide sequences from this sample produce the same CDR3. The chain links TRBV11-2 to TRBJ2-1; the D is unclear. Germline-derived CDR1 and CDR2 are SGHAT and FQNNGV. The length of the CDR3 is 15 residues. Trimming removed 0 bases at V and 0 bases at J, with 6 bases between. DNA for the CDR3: TGTGCCAGCAGCTTAGATCTGGGCTCCTACAATGAGCAGTTCTTC. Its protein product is CASSLDLGSYNEQFF. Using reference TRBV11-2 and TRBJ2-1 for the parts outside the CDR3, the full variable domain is EAGVAQSPRYKIIEKRQSVAFWCNPISGHATLYWYQQILGQGPKLLIQFQNNGVVDDSQLPKDRFSAERLKGVDSTLKIQPAKLEDSAVYLCASSLDLGSYNEQFFGPGTRLTVL.

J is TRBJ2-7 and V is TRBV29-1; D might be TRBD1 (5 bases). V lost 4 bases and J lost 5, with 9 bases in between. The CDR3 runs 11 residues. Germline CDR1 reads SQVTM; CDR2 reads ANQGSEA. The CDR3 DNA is TGCAGCGTTGGCTGGGGCAACGAGCAGTACTTC. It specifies CSVGWGNEQYF.

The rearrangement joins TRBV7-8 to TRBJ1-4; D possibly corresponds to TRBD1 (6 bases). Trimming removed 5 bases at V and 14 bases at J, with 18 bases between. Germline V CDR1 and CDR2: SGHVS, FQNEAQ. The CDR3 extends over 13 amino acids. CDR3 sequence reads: CASSISSQGSLFF. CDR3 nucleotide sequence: TGTGCCAGCAGCATATCATCACAGGGAAGCCTGTTTTTT.

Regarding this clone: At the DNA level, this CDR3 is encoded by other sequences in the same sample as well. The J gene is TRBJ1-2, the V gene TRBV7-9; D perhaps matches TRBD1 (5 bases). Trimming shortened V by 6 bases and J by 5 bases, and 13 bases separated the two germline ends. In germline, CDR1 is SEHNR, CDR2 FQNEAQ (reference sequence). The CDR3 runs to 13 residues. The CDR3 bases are TGTGCCAGCAGTCCCCCCGGGGGATATGGCTACACCTTC. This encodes CASSPPGGYGYTF.

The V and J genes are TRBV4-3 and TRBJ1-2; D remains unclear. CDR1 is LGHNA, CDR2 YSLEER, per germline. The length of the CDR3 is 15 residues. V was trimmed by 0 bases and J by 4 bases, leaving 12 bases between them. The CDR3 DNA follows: TGCGCCAGCAGCCAAGATCTCCACCCCGCCTATGGCTACACCTTC. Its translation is CASSQDLHPAYGYTF.

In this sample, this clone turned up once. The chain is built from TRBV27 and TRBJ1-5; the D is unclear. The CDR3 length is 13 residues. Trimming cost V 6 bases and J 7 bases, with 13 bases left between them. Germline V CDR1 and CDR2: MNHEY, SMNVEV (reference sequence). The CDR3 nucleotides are TGTGCCAGCAGCCTCTCGGAAGTCCAGCCCCAGCATTTT. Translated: CASSLSEVQPQHF.

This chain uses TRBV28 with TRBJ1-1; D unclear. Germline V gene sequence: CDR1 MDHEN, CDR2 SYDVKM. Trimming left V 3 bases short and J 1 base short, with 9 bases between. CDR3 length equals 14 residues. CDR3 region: CASSFFTPNTEAFF. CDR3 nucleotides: TGTGCCAGCAGTTTTTTTACACCGAACACTGAAGCTTTCTTT.

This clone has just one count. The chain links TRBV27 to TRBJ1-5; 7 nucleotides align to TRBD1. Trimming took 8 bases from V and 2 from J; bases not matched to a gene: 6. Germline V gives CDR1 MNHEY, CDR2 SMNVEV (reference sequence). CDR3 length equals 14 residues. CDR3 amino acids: CASQVTGGNQPQHF. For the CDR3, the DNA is TGTGCCAGCCAGGTCACAGGGGGCAATCAGCCCCAGCATTTT.

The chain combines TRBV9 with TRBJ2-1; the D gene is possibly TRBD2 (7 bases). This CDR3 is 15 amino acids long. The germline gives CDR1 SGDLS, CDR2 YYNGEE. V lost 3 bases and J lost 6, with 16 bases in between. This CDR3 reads CASSESAGAGNEQFF. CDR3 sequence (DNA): TGTGCCAGCAGCGAGAGTGCGGGGGCAGGCAATGAGCAGTTCTTC.

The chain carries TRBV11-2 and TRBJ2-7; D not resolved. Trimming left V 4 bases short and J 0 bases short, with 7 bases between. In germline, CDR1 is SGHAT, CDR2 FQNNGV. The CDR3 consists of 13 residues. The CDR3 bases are TGTGCCAGCAGCTCACAGATCTCCTACGAGCAGTACTTC. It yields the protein CASSSQISYEQYF. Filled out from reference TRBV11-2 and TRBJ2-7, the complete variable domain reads EAGVAQSPRYKIIEKRQSVAFWCNPISGHATLYWYQQILGQGPKLLIQFQNNGVVDDSQLPKDRFSAERLKGVDSTLKIQPAKLEDSAVYLCASSSQISYEQYFGPGTRLTVT.

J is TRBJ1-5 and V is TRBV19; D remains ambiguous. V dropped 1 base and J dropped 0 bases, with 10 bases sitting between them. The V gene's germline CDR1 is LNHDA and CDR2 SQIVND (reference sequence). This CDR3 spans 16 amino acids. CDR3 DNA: TGTGCCAGTAGTATAGGCTCCGAAAATAGCAATCAGCCCCAGCATTTT. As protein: CASSIGSENSNQPQHF.

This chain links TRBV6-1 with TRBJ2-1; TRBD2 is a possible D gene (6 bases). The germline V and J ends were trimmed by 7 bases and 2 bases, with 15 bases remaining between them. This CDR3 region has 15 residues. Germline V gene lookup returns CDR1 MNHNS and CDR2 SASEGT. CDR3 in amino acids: CASIGGALPYNEQFF. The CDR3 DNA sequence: TGTGCCAGCATCGGAGGGGCGTTACCCTACAATGAGCAGTTCTTC.

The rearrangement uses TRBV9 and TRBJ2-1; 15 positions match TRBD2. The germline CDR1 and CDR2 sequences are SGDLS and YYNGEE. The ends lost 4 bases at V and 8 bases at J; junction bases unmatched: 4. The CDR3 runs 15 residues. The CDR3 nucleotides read TGTGCCAGCAGCCCGGGACTAGCGGGGGGAGATGAGCAGTTCTTC. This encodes CASSPGLAGGDEQFF.

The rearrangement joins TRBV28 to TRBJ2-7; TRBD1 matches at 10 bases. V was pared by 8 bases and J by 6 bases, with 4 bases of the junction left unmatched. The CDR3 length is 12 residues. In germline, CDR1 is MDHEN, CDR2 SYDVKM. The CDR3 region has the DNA TGTGCCAGCGGGGACAGGGGTTTCGAGCAGTACTTC. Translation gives CASGDRGFEQYF.

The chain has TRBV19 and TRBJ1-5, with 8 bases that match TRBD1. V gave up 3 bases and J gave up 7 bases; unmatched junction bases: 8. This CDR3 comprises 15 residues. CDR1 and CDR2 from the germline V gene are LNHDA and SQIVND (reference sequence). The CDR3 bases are TGTGCCAGTAGTATTGGGCCAGGGGGCGGACAGCCCCAGCATTTT. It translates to CASSIGPGGGQPQHF.